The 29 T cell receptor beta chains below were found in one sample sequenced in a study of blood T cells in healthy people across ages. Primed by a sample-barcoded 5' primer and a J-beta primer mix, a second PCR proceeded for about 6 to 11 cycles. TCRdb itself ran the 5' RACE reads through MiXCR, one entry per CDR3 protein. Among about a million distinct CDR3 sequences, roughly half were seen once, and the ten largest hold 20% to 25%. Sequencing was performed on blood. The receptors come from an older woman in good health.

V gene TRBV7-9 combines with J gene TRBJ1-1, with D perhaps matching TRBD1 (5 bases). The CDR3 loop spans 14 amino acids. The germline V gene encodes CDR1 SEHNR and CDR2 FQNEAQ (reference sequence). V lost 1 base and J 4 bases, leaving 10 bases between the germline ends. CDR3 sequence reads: CASSLGGGPTEAFF. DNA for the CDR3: TGTGCCAGCAGCTTAGGGGGCGGGCCCACTGAAGCTTTCTTT.

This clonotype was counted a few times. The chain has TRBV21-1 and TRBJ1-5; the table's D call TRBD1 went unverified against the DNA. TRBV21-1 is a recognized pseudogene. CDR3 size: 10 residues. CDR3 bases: TGTGCCAGCAGCCCCCCTCCCCAGCATTTT. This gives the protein CASSPPPQHF.

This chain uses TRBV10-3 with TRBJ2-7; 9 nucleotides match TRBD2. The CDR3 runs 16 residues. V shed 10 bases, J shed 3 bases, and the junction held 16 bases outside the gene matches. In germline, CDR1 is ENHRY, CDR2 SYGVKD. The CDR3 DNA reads TGTGCCACGGCGGGGGGGCCGCGCATCGGAAGCTACGAGCAGTACTTC. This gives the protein CATAGGPRIGSYEQYF.

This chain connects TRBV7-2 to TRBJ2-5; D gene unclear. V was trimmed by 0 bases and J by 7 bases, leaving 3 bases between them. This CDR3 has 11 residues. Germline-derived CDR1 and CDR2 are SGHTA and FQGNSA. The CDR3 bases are TGTGCCAGCAGCTTAGCAGTGACCCAGTACTTC. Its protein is CASSLAVTQYF.

The CDR3 protein is CASSYSFFGTGELFF. CDR3 nucleotide sequence: TGTGCCAGCAGTTACTCGTTCTTTGGCACCGGGGAGCTGTTTTTT. The chain recombines TRBV6-2 or TRBV6-3 with TRBJ2-2; D remains unclear. The CDR3 sequence is 15 residues long. Trimming removed 0 bases from V and 4 bases from J, with 9 bases in between. The V gene's germline CDR1 is MNHEY and CDR2 SVGEGT.

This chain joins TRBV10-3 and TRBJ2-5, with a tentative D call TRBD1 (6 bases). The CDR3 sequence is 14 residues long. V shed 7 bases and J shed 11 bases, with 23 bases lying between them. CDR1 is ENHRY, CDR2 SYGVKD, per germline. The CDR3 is CAIKSTYRAYGQYF. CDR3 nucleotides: TGTGCCATCAAGTCAACTTACAGGGCCTACGGGCAGTACTTC.

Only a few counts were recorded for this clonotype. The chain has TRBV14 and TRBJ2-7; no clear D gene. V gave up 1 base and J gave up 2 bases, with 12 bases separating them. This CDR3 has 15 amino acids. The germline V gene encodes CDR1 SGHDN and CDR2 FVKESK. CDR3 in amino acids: CASSQGTRSTYEQYF. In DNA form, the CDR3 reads TGTGCCAGCAGCCAAGGGACGCGGTCCACCTACGAGCAGTACTTC.

The CDR3 coding sequence is TGCAGTGCTAGAGGAGGGGGGGGAGGTGGCAATCAGCCCCAGCATTTT. Protein: CSARGGGGGGNQPQHF. The V call is TRBV20-1, the J call TRBJ1-5; D perhaps matches TRBD1 (6 bases). Germline V gives CDR1 DFQATT, CDR2 SNEGSKA (reference sequence). Trimming pared 1 base from V and 2 bases from J, leaving 15 bases between. This CDR3 has 16 amino acids.

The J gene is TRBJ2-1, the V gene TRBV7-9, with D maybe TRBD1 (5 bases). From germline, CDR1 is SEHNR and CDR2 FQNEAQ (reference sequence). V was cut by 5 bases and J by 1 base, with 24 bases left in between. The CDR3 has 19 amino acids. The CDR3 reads CASSLSRSRDLRSYNEQFF. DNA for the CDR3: TGTGCCAGCAGCCTATCAAGGTCCAGGGATTTGCGGTCCTACAATGAGCAGTTCTTC.

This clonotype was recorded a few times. The CDR3 DNA sequence: TGCAGCGTTGAAGAGGTTGGAGGGGGCGCCGAGACCCAGTACTTC. Its translation: CSVEEVGGGAETQYF. V and J are TRBV29-1 and TRBJ2-5; tentatively, D is TRBD1 (7 bases). V was clipped by 0 bases and J by 5 bases, with 16 bases between them. The CDR3 runs 15 residues. Germline CDR1 SQVTM, CDR2 ANQGSEA.

CDR3 sequence: CASSLGAGVLQPQHF. As DNA, the CDR3 is TGTGCCAGCAGCTTAGGGGCAGGGGTTTTACAGCCCCAGCATTTT. This chain links TRBV7-2 with TRBJ1-5; tentative D call: TRBD1 (6 bases). The CDR3 runs 15 residues. V was trimmed by 1 base and J by 7 bases, leaving 14 bases between them. CDR1 SGHTA and CDR2 FQGNSA come from the germline V gene.

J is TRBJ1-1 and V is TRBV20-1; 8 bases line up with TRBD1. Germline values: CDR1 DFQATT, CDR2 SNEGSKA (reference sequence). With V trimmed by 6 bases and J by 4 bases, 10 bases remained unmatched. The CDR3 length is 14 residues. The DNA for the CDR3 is TGCAGTGCCCCGACTAGGACAGGGACCACTGAAGCTTTCTTT. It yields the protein CSAPTRTGTTEAFF.

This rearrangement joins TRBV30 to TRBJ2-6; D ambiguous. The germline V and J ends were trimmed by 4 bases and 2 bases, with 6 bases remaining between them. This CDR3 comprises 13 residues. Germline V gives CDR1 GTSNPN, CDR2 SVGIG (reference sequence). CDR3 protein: CAWKLAGANVLTF. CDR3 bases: TGTGCCTGGAAGCTGGCTGGGGCCAACGTCCTGACTTTC.

The CDR3 coding sequence is TGTGCCAGCAGCTCCTGGTCAGGGGAAGAGACCCAGTACTTC. It is translated as CASSSWSGEETQYF. V usage is TRBV5-4 and J usage is TRBJ2-5, with D possibly being TRBD1 (6 bases). Trimming removed 3 bases from V and 3 bases from J, with 12 bases in between. Per germline, CDR1 SGHNT and CDR2 YYREEE (reference sequence). The CDR3 runs 14 residues.

The CDR3 coding sequence is TGTGCCAGCAGCTTAACTCCAGGACAGGGGCATGGCTACACCTTC. Translation gives CASSLTPGQGHGYTF. The chain couples TRBV7-2 to TRBJ1-2, with 9 bases identical to TRBD1. Losses at the gene ends were 2 bases for V and 6 bases for J; bases not matched to a gene: 7. CDR1 SGHTA and CDR2 FQGNSA come from the germline V gene. The CDR3 loop spans 15 amino acids.

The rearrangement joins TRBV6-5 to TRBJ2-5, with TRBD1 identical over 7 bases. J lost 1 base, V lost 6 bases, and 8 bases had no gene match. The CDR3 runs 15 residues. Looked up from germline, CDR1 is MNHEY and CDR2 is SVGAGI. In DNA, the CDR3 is TGTGCCAGCAGGCGACAGGGTTCTTTCCAAGAGACCCAGTACTTC. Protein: CASRRQGSFQETQYF.

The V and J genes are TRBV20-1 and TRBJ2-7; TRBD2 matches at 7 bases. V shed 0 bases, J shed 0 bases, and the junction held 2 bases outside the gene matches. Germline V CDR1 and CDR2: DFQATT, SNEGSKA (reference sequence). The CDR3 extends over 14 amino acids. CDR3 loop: CSARDGRVSYEQYF. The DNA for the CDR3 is TGCAGTGCTAGAGATGGGAGGGTCTCCTACGAGCAGTACTTC.

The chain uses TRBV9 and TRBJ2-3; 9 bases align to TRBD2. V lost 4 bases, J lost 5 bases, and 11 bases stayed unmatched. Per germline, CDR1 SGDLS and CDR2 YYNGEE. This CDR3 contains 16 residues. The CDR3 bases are TGTGCCAGCAGCTTAGCGGTAGCGGGAGTACAAGATACGCAGTATTTT. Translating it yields CASSLAVAGVQDTQYF.

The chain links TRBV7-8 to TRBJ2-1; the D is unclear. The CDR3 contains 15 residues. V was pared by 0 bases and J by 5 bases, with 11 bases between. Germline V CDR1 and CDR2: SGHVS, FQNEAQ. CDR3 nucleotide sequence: TGTGCCAGCAGCTTAGCCGAGACCCGTAACAATGAGCAGTTCTTC. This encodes CASSLAETRNNEQFF.

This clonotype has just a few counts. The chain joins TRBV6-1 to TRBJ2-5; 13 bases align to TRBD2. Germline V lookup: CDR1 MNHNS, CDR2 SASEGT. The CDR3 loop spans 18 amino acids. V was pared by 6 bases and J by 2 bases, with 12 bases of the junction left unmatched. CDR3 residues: CASSVGVRGLAGQETQYF. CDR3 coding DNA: TGTGCCAGCAGCGTAGGGGTCCGGGGACTAGCGGGGCAAGAGACCCAGTACTTC.

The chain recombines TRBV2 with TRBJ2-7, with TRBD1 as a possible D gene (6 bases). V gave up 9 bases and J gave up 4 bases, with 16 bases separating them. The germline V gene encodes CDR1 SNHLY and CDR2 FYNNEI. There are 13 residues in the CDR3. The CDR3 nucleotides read TGTGCCAGTGAACAGGGAAAGGGGTACGAGCAGTACTTC. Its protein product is CASEQGKGYEQYF.

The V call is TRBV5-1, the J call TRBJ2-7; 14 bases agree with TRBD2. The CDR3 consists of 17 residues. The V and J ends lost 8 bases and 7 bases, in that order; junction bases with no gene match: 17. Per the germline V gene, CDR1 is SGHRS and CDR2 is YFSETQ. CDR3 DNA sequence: TGCGCCAGGACCGGACTAGCGGGAGGCCTTTCCTACAATGAGCAGTACTTC. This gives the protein CARTGLAGGLSYNEQYF.

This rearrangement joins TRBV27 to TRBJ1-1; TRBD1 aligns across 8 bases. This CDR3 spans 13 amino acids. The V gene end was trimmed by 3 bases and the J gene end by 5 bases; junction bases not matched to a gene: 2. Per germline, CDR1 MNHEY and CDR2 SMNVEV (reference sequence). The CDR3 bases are TGTGCCAGCAGTTTCGACAGGGGAACTGAAGCTTTCTTT. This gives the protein CASSFDRGTEAFF.

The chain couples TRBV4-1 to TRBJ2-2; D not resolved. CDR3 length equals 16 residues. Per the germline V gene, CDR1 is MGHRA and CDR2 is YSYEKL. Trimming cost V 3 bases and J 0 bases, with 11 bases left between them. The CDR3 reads CASSHSNEANTGELFF. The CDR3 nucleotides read TGCGCCAGCAGCCATTCGAATGAAGCGAACACCGGGGAGCTGTTTTTT.

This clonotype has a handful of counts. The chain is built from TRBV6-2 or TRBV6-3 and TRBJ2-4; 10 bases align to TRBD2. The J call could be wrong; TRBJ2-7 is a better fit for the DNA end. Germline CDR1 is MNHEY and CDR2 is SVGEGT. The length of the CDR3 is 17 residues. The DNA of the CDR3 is TGTGCCAGCAGTTACTCGACCGCTAGCGGGAGTTACCGCGAGCAGTACTTC. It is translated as CASSYSTASGSYREQYF.

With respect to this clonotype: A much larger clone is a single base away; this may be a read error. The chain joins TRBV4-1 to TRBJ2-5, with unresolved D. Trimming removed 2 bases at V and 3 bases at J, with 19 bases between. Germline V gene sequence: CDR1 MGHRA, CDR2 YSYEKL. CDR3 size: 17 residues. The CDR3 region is CASSQTGTSHSEETQYF. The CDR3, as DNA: TGCGCCAGCAGCCAAACCGGTACGAGTCACTCAGAAGAGACCCAGTACTTC.

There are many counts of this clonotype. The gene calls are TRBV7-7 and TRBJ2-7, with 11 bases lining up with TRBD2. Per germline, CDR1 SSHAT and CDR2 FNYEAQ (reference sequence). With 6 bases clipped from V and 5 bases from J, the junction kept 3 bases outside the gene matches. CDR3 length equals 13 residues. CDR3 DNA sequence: TGTGCCAGCAGTAGCGGGAGGGTAAACGAGCAGTACTTC. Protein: CASSSGRVNEQYF.

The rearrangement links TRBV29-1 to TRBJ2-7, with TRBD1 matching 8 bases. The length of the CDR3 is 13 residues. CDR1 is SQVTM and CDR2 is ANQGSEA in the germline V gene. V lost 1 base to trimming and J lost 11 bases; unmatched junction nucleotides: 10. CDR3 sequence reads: CSVEARAPGQEYF. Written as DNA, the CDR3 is TGCAGCGTTGAAGCTCGAGCTCCGGGACAGGAGTACTTC.

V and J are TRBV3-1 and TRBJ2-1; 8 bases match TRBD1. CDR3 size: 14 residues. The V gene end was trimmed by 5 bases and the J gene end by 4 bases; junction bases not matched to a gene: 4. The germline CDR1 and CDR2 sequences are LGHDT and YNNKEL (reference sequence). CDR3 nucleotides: TGTGCCAGCAGCAACGGACAGGGTTACAATGAGCAGTTCTTC. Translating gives CASSNGQGYNEQFF.